This T cell receptor (beta chain) derives from a study of T cell repertoires in cytomegalovirus infection. As for the study in general: Through public TCR beta signatures, both CMV infection and matching HLA type were indicated. Study-wide points: Identification of carriers of CMV plus the relevant HLA was performed using cumulative public TCR beta family frequency.

The CDR3 is made up of 15 amino acids. V was cut by 5 bases and J by 0 bases, with 11 bases left in between. Germline V CDR1 and CDR2: SGHTA, FQGNSA. There are many counts of this clonotype. Its antigen is as yet unknown. MiXCR was run by TCRdb on the reads, yielding one entry per CDR3 protein. The data contain hundreds of thousands of distinct CDR3 sequences, about 28% of them seen just once; the ten biggest clones take up around 18%. V is TRBV7-2 and J is TRBJ1-3; no firm D call. The material sequenced was cultured PBMCs, taken from culture after CMV antigen stimulation. The clonotype comes from a human donor in good health (CMV status not recorded). Some clones in this sample may be carry-over from other donors' samples. The CDR3 sequence: CASSAVGSSGNTIYF. CDR3 DNA sequence: TGTGCCAGCAGCGCTGTGGGGAGCTCTGGAAACACCATATATTTT. Full variable domain (missing parts from reference TRBV7-2 and TRBJ1-3): GAGVSQSPSNKVTEKGKDVELRCDPISGHTALYWYRQSLGQGLEFLIYFQGNSAPDKSGLPSDRFSAERTGGSVSTLTIQRTQQEDSAVYLCASSAVGSSGNTIYFGEGSWLTVV.